These T cell receptor beta chains were read from a single sample in a study of T cell changes during pregnancy in multiple sclerosis. Generated by immunoSEQ multiplex PCR, the TCRdb table keeps only in-frame clones and is missing some. The data show about 32,000 clones, 89% seen once. This sample comprised CD8+ T cells from peripheral blood mononuclear cells, obtained in the first trimester of pregnancy. The receptors were gathered from a female donor with multiple sclerosis, enrolled in a pregnancy study. CDR3s include the opening cysteine and the closing phenylalanine or tryptophan. D genes are given only for firm matches. Expanded clones get a size class; other rows say once, few or many, or leave the size out.

v_call	clone_size	d_call	j_call	cdr3_nt	cdr3_aa
TRBV12-5	NA	NA	TRBJ1-5	TGTGCTAGTGGTTTGGATATTGGCGGGAGCCAGCATTTT	CASGLDIGGSQHF
TRBV30	NA	TRBD2	TRBJ2-2	TGTGCCTCCACCCGACTAGCGCTTAACACCGGGGAGCTGTTTTTT	CASTRLALNTGELFF
TRBV5-4	NA	TRBD1	TRBJ2-1	TGTGCCAGCAGCCACGACAGGGCGGCATACAATGAGCAGTTCTTC	CASSHDRAAYNEQFF
TRBV7-3	medium-sized	TRBD1	TRBJ2-3	TGTGCCAGCAGTGCAGGGGGCGAAGATACGCAGTATTTT	CASSAGGEDTQYF
TRBV7-9	once	TRBD2	TRBJ2-5	TGTGCCAGCAGCGCCTCAGCGGGAGCATTTCCAGAGACCCAGTACTTC	CASSASAGAFPETQYF
TRBV6-1	NA	TRBD1	TRBJ1-6	TGTGCCAGCAGTGAAGCTCACGGGACAGGGAGAACCCCCCTCCACTTT	CASSEAHGTGRTPLHF
TRBV10-3	NA	TRBD2	TRBJ2-1	TGTGCCATCAGTGGGCCCCCGACTAGCGGGCCCCCCAATGAGCAGTTCTTC	CAISGPPTSGPPNEQFF
TRBV9	few	NA	TRBJ1-1	TGTGCCAGCAGCGTAGGGGGAGAAACTGAAGCTTTCTTT	CASSVGGETEAFF
TRBV13	NA	TRBD1	TRBJ2-7	TGTGCCAGCAGCTTAGGGGACAGGGGGCGTTACGAGCAGTACTTC	CASSLGDRGRYEQYF
TRBV6-5	NA	NA	TRBJ2-7	TGTGCCAGCACATACAACAGCGGACCACGAGGCGAGCAGTACTTC	CASTYNSGPRGEQYF
TRBV11-2	NA	TRBD1	TRBJ2-5	TGTGCCAGCAGCTTAGGGGGACAGGGGGCTGTGGTGACCCAGTACTTC	CASSLGGQGAVVTQYF
TRBV19	NA	TRBD1	TRBJ1-1	TGTGCCAGTAGTATTAGGGACAGGATGTGGTCCACTGAAGCTTTCTTT	CASSIRDRMWSTEAFF
TRBV19	NA	NA	TRBJ1-1	TGTGCCAGTAGTTGGGGAAGGGGGAACACTGAAGCTTTCTTT	CASSWGRGNTEAFF
TRBV5-5	NA	NA	TRBJ2-7	TGTGCCAGCAGTCACAGCCAAATCTCCTACGAGCAGTACTTC	CASSHSQISYEQYF
TRBV19	NA	TRBD2	TRBJ2-1	TGTGCCACCGGGACTAGCGGGAGCTCGAGTAATGAGCAGTTCTTC	CATGTSGSSSNEQFF
TRBV9	NA	NA	TRBJ1-2	TGTGCCAGCAGCGTAGTTCCAGACAAGCCCGATAACTATGGCTACACCTTC	CASSVVPDKPDNYGYTF
TRBV27	NA	NA	TRBJ2-7	TGTGCCAGCAGTTTACAGGGTTACTACGAGCAGTACTTC	CASSLQGYYEQYF
TRBV18	NA	TRBD1	TRBJ2-7	TGTGCCAGCTCACCACGGGACAGGGGAAACGAGCAGTACTTC	CASSPRDRGNEQYF